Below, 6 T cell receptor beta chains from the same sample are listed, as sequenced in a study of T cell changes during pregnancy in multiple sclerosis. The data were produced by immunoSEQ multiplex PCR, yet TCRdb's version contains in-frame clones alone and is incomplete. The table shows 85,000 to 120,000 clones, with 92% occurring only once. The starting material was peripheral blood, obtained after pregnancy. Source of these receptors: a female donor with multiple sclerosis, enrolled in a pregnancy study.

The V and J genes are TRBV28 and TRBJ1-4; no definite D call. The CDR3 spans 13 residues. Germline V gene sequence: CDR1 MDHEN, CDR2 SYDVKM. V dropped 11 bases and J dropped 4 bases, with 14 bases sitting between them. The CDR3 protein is CAPRWTFNEKLFF. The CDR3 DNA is TGTGCCCCCCGATGGACTTTTAATGAAAAACTGTTTTTT.

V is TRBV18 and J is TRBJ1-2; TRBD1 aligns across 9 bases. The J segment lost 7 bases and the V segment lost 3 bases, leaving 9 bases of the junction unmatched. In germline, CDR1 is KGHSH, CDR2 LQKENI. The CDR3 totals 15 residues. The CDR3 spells CASSPSGTGYGGYTF. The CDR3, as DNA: TGTGCCAGCTCACCTTCCGGGACAGGGTACGGTGGCTACACCTTC.

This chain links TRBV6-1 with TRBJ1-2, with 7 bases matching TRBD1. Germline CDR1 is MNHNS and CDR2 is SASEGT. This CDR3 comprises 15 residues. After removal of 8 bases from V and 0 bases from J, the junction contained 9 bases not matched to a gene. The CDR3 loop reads CASERDRTTNYGYTF. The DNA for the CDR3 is TGTGCCAGCGAACGGGACAGAACAACTAACTATGGCTACACCTTC.

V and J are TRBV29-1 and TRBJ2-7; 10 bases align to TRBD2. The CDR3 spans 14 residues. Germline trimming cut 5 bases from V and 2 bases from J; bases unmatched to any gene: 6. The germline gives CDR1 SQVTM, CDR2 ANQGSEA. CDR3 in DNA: TGCAGCGTTCAGGGGACTAGCGAGACCTACGAGCAGTACTTC. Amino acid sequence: CSVQGTSETYEQYF.

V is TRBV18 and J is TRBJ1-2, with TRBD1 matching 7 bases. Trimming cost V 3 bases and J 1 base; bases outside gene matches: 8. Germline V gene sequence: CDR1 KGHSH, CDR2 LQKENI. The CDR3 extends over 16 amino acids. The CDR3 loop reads CASSPPTGMSNYGYTF. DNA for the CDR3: TGTGCCAGCTCACCGCCGACAGGGATGAGTAACTATGGCTACACCTTC.

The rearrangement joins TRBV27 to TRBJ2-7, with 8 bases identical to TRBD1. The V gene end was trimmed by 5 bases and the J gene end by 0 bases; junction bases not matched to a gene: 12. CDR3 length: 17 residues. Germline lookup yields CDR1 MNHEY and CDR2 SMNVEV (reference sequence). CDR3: CASSAPTGTGVSYEQYF. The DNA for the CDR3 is TGTGCCAGCAGTGCCCCTACCGGGACAGGCGTCTCCTACGAGCAGTACTTC.